These 22 T cell receptor beta chains were all obtained from the same sample, sequenced in a study of identical twins. TCRdb itself ran the 5' RACE reads through MiXCR, one entry per CDR3 protein. The sample records roughly 1,500,000 distinct CDR3 sequences, less than 35% being singletons. The material sequenced was cord blood. These receptors all come from a newborn girl in good health.

V usage is TRBV5-6 and J usage is TRBJ2-6; 8 bases agree with TRBD1. Germline CDR1 is SGHDT and CDR2 is YYEEEE. J gave up 0 bases and V 2 bases, and 4 bases lay outside the gene matches. The CDR3 is made up of 17 amino acids. The DNA of the CDR3 is TGTGCCAGCAGCTTTCAGGGGGCATTCTCTGGGGCCAACGTCCTGACTTTC. This gives the protein CASSFQGAFSGANVLTF.

The genes are TRBV20-1 and TRBJ2-7; possible D gene TRBD1, 5 bases. This CDR3 has 15 residues. Germline V lookup: CDR1 DFQATT, CDR2 SNEGSKA (reference sequence). Trimming pared 3 bases from V and 1 base from J, leaving 16 bases between. The DNA for the CDR3 is TGCAGTGCTAGCCTTACCCAGAAGGGGTCCTACGAGCAGTACTTC. It translates to CSASLTQKGSYEQYF.

As concerns this clonotype: One junction end disagrees with the germline gene, perhaps due to a read error. The V gene is TRBV6-1, the J gene TRBJ2-1, with 7 bases matching TRBD2. Germline lookup yields CDR1 MNHNS and CDR2 SASEGT. This CDR3 comprises 13 residues. CDR3 nucleotide sequence: TGTGCCACGACTAGCCGCTCCCACAATGAGCAGTTCTTC. It is translated as CATTSRSHNEQFF.

This clonotype showed up just a few times. The V gene is TRBV6-1, the J gene TRBJ2-1; the match to TRBD1 covers 7 bases. From germline, CDR1 is MNHNS and CDR2 SASEGT. The CDR3 is 16 residues long. J was trimmed by 3 bases and V by 6 bases; bases with no gene match: 11. CDR3 in amino acids: CASRRSRDRLYNEQFF. In DNA, the CDR3 is TGTGCCAGCAGGAGATCCCGGGACAGACTCTACAATGAGCAGTTCTTC.

The CDR3 DNA reads TGCGCCAGCAGCCTTAGAGTTACCTACAATGAGCAGTTCTTC. It is translated as CASSLRVTYNEQFF. J is TRBJ2-1 and V is TRBV4-1; D gene unclear. The germline V gene has CDR1 MGHRA and CDR2 YSYEKL. CDR3 length: 14 residues. Between the trimmed V and J ends, which lost 4 bases and 2 bases, there was a span of 9 bases.

The V call is TRBV19, the J call TRBJ2-1; possibly TRBD1 or TRBD2 for D (6 bases each). The CDR3 has 16 residues. The ends were cut back, 4 bases at V and 3 bases at J, with 16 bases in the middle. Germline assignment: CDR1 LNHDA and CDR2 SQIVND (reference sequence). Here the CDR3 reads CASSKVRGAVYNEQFF. CDR3 DNA sequence: TGTGCCAGTAGTAAGGTTAGGGGGGCCGTCTACAATGAGCAGTTCTTC.

The rearrangement joins TRBV29-1 to TRBJ2-3; the match to TRBD2 covers 8 bases. Trimming took 1 base from V and 3 from J; bases not matched to a gene: 6. Germline-derived CDR1 and CDR2 are SQVTM and ANQGSEA. This CDR3 region has 15 residues. CDR3 region: CSVEVSASGTDTQYF. CDR3 in DNA: TGCAGCGTTGAAGTCTCGGCTAGCGGGACAGATACGCAGTATTTT.

This clonotype was counted at least ten times. The rearrangement uses TRBV7-9 and TRBJ2-1; D not certain. The V end was cut by 4 bases, the J end by 1 base, with 8 bases between. The CDR3 runs to 14 residues. Germline V lookup: CDR1 SEHNR, CDR2 FQNEAQ (reference sequence). The CDR3 protein is CASSSSTSYNEQFF. CDR3 nucleotides: TGTGCCAGCAGCTCGTCGACTTCCTACAATGAGCAGTTCTTC. The entire variable domain, with the rest obtained from reference TRBV7-9 and TRBJ2-1, is as follows: DTGVSQNPRHKITKRGQNVTFRCDPISEHNRLYWYRQTLGQGPEFLTYFQNEAQLEKSRLLSDRFSAERPKGSFSTLEIQRTEQGDSAMYLCASSSSTSYNEQFFGPGTRLTVL.

The gene calls are TRBV20-1 and TRBJ2-1; D perhaps matches TRBD2 (5 bases). CDR1 and CDR2 from the germline V gene are DFQATT and SNEGSKA (reference sequence). V lost 2 bases and J lost 0, with 14 bases in between. The CDR3 covers 16 residues. DNA for the CDR3: TGCAGTGCTAGACAAAAAGCGGTTCCCTCCTACAATGAGCAGTTCTTC. Encoded protein: CSARQKAVPSYNEQFF.

The V call is TRBV25-1, the J call TRBJ2-1; 7 bases map to TRBD2. V gave up 5 bases and J gave up 2 bases; unmatched junction bases: 6. The CDR3 is 15 amino acids. Germline V CDR1 and CDR2: MGHDK, SYGVNS. The CDR3 DNA reads as TGTGCCAGCAGTTTCAGCGGGGTCCCCTACAATGAGCAGTTCTTC. Translating gives CASSFSGVPYNEQFF. Full variable domain (outside the CDR3, taken from reference TRBV25-1 and TRBJ2-1): EADIYQTPRYLVIGTGKKITLECSQTMGHDKMYWYQQDPGMELHLIHYSYGVNSTEKGDLSSESTVSRIRTEHFPLTLESARPSHTSQYLCASSFSGVPYNEQFFGPGTRLTVL.

This clonotype was counted a few times. The genes are TRBV5-1 and TRBJ2-3; D possibly corresponds to TRBD2 (5 bases). CDR1 SGHRS and CDR2 YFSETQ come from the germline V gene. The V and J ends lost 1 base and 2 bases respectively, with 11 bases between them. The CDR3 runs to 15 residues. The CDR3 loop is CASSLPGGATDTQYF. As DNA, the CDR3 is TGCGCCAGCAGCTTGCCCGGAGGTGCCACAGATACGCAGTATTTT. Using reference TRBV5-1 and TRBJ2-3 for the parts outside the CDR3, the full variable domain is KAGVTQTPRYLIKTRGQQVTLSCSPISGHRSVSWYQQTPGQGLQFLFEYFSETQRNKGNFPGRFSGRQFSNSRSEMNVSTLELGDSALYLCASSLPGGATDTQYFGPGTRLTVL.

The chain recombines TRBV20-1 with TRBJ1-2, with D possibly TRBD1 on 6 matching bases. V dropped 0 bases and J dropped 4 bases, with 12 bases sitting between them. CDR1 and CDR2 from the germline V gene are DFQATT and SNEGSKA (reference sequence). The CDR3 length is 14 residues. CDR3: CSARDFRGLYGYTF. Written as DNA, the CDR3 is TGCAGTGCTAGAGATTTCAGGGGTCTCTATGGCTACACCTTC.

This clonotype was detected ten times or more. The chain uses TRBV28 and TRBJ2-3; TRBD2 matches at 10 bases. CDR1 and CDR2 (germline): MDHEN, SYDVKM. The length of the CDR3 is 18 residues. After removal of 2 bases from V and 3 bases from J, the junction contained 11 bases not matched to a gene. The CDR3 nucleotides are TGTGCCAGCAGTTTAGGGGCAACTAGCGGGATCGGGACAGATACGCAGTATTTT. It codes for CASSLGATSGIGTDTQYF.

The CDR3 sequence is CSVEGRSRGGGGYTF. DNA for the CDR3: TGCAGCGTTGAAGGACGGAGTAGAGGAGGAGGGGGCTACACCTTC. J is TRBJ1-2 and V is TRBV29-1, with D unclear. CDR1 and CDR2 from the germline V gene are SQVTM and ANQGSEA. Trimming pared 1 base from V and 8 bases from J, leaving 20 bases between. This CDR3 has 15 residues.

This clonotype was seen only a few times. V gene TRBV27 combines with J gene TRBJ2-7; D ambiguous. V lost 8 bases, J lost 1 base, and 9 bases lay in between. Germline-derived CDR1 and CDR2 are MNHEY and SMNVEV (reference sequence). The CDR3 is made up of 12 amino acids. In DNA, the CDR3 is TGTGCCAGCTGGGAAAATTCCTACGAGCAGTACTTC. Encoded protein: CASWENSYEQYF.

The rearrangement joins TRBV12-3 or TRBV12-4 to TRBJ2-7; D assignment may be TRBD1 or TRBD2 (7 bases each). Trimming left V 1 base short and J 2 bases short, with 12 bases between. The CDR3 runs 15 residues. The CDR3 DNA is TGTGCCAGCAGTTTAGAACAGGGGACTACCTACGAGCAGTACTTC. This sequence encodes CASSLEQGTTYEQYF.

In its sample, this clonotype was seen a few times. Mismatch with germline at one junction end may stem from a read error. The CDR3 nucleotides read TGTGCCGGCAGGACTATTTCCACCGGGGAGCTGTTTTTT. As protein: CAGRTISTGELFF. The rearrangement links TRBV2 to TRBJ2-2, with TRBD2 as a possible D gene (6 bases). This CDR3 is 13 amino acids long. Germline loops: CDR1 SNHLY, CDR2 FYNNEI.

The rearrangement uses TRBV12-3 or TRBV12-4 and TRBJ2-4, with 9 bases lining up with TRBD2. Losses at the gene ends were 4 bases for V and 6 bases for J; bases not matched to a gene: 7. CDR3 size: 15 residues. The CDR3 reads CASSSGRGGGNIQYF. The CDR3 DNA sequence: TGTGCCAGCAGTTCCGGGCGGGGGGGAGGAAACATTCAGTACTTC.

This chain joins TRBV2 and TRBJ2-7; the match to TRBD2 covers 11 bases. With V trimmed by 6 bases and J by 4 bases, 8 bases remained unmatched. There are 15 residues in the CDR3. Germline CDR1 SNHLY, CDR2 FYNNEI. In DNA form, the CDR3 reads TGTGCCAGCAGAACAATAGCGGGAGGGCCGTACGAGCAGTACTTC. This encodes CASRTIAGGPYEQYF.

The V gene is TRBV24-1, the J gene TRBJ2-1; D possibly corresponds to TRBD2 (7 bases). The DNA end lines up better with TRBJ2-7; the J call may be wrong. The CDR3 is 15 residues long. Germline CDR1 is KGHDR and CDR2 is SFDVKD. The CDR3 DNA reads as TGTGCCAGTCAAGGGGGGGGGCCCTACTACAATGAGCAGTACTTC. This encodes CASQGGGPYYNEQYF.

The rearrangement links TRBV2 to TRBJ1-1; 7 bases fit TRBD1. CDR1 and CDR2 from the germline V gene are SNHLY and FYNNEI. With 3 bases clipped from V and 6 bases from J, the junction kept 7 bases outside the gene matches. This CDR3 contains 14 residues. CDR3 bases: TGTGCCAGCAGTGACAGGACAGGAGTCCCTGAAGCTTTCTTT. It specifies CASSDRTGVPEAFF.

The table lists this clonotype with a few counts. The chain joins TRBV6-2 or TRBV6-3 to TRBJ2-3; possible D gene TRBD2, 7 bases. Germline V lookup: CDR1 MNHEY, CDR2 SVGEGT. CDR3 size: 13 residues. Trimming left V 10 bases short and J 3 bases short, with 14 bases between. In nucleotides, the CDR3 is TGTGCCACTAACGCGGGGGCTACAGATACGCAGTATTTT. Its protein product is CATNAGATDTQYF.